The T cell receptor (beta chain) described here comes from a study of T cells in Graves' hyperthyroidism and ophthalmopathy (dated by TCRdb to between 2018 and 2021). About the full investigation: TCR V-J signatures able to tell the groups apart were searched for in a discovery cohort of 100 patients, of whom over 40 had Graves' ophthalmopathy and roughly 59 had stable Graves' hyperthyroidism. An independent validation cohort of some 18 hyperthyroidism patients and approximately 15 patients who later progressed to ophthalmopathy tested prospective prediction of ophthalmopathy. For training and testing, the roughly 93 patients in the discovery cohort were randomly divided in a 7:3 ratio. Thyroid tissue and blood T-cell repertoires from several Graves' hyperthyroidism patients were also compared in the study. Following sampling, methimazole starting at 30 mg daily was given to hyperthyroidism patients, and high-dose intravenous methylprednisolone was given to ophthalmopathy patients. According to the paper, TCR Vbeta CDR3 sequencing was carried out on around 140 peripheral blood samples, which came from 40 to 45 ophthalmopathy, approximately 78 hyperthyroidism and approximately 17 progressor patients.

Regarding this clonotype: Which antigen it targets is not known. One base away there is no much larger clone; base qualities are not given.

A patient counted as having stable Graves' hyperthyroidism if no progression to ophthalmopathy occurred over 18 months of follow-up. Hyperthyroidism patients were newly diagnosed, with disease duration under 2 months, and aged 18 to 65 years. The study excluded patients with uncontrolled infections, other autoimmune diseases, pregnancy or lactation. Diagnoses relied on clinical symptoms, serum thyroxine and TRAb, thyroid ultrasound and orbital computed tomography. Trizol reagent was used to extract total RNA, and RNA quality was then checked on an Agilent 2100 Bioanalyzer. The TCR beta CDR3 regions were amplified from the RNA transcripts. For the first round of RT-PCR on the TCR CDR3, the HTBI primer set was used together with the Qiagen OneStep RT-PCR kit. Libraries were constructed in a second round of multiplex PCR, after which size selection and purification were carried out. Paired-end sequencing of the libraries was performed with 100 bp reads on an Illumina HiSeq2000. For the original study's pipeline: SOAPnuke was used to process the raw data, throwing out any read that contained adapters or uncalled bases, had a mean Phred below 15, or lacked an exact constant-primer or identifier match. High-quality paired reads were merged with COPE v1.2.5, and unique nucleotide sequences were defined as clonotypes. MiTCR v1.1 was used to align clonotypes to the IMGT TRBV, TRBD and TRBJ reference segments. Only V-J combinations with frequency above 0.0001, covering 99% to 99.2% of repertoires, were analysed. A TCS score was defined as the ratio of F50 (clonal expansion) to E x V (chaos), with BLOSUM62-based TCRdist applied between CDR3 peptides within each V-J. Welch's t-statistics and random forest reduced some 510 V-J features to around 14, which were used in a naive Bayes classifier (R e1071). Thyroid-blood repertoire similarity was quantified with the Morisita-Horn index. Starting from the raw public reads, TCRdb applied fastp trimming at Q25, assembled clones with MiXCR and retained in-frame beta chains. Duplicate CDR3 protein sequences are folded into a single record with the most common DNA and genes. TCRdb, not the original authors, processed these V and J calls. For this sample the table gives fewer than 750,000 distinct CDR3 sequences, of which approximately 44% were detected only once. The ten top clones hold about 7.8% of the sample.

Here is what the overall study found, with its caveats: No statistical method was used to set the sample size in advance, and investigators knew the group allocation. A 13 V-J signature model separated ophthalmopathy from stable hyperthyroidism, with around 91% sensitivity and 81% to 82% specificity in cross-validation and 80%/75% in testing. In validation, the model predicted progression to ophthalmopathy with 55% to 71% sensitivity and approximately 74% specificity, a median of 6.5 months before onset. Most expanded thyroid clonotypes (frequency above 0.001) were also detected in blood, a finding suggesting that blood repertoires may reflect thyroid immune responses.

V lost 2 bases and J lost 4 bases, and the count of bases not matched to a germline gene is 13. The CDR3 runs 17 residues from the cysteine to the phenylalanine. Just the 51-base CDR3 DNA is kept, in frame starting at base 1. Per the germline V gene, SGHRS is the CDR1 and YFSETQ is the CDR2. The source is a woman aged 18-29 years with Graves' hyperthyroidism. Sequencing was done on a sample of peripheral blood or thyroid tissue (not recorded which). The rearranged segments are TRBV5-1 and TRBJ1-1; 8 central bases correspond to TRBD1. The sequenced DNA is TGCGCCAGCAGCTTCTTTGGCGTGACAGGGGTGGGCACTGAAGCTTTCTTT. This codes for CASSFFGVTGVGTEAFF.